The rows below give T cell receptor beta chains drawn from one sample of a study of cytomegalovirus exposure and HLA in healthy donors. Assay used: immunoSEQ multiplex PCR; TCRdb lists only in-frame clones, some missing. Among 150,000 to 200,000 clones listed, approximately 88% were seen once. Input material: PBMCs. Source of these receptors: a woman aged 18 to 35 in good health and CMV-seronegative. CDR3s leave out the opening cysteine and the closing phenylalanine or tryptophan. Clone size appears in some rows only: once, few, many, or a class for an expanded clone.

clone_size | v_call | cdr3_aa
. | TRBV7-9 | SSSLAPKGGYT
. | TRBV7-2 | ASSVAGGAGYGYT
. | TRBV11-2 | ASSLEGGGPYEQY
. | TRBV10-1 | ASSGQDVNTEAF
. | TRBV6-1 | ASTITTGHGNTIY
. | TRBV25-1 | ASSESPQQDTSYNEQF
. | TRBV9 | ASIPPSRTGKVWETQY
. | TRBV2 | ASSINNEQF
once | TRBV9 | ASSVGRTHTGELF
. | TRBV6-5 | ASSSNRGRTGELF
once | TRBV7-6 | ASTATQGTNEKLF
. | TRBV6-1 | ASSEARWSVGNTIY
. | TRBV6-5 | ASSYSRGGSYNEQF
once | TRBV19 | ASSINKGGNTEAF
once | TRBV5-1 | ASSAETGVSTGELF
. | TRBV29-1 | SVDSGIGDQPQH
. | TRBV6-1 | ASSESGQRNQPQH
. | TRBV27 | ASSFRGVNTGELF
. | TRBV28 | ASSFSGSTDTQY
. | TRBV10-3 | AISDPTGAGEQF
. | TRBV27 | ASSFFLGTQY
once | TRBV29-1 | SVEDLRGGPFTLPRGTQY
. | TRBV7-7 | ASSLAQGFEAF
. | TRBV4-2 | ASSQDGWQGSGYT
. | TRBV7-2 | ASIITGSDNSPLH
. | TRBV10-1 | ASSTDRNSNQPQH
. | TRBV29-1 | SVIGRGMNYGYT
. | TRBV19 | ASSITHGSPNEQF
. | TRBV6-1 | ASTTSGGVQPQH